These 32 T cell receptor beta chains originate from one sample sequenced in a study of CD8+ T cells in alopecia areata. The treatment denotes: oral pan-JAK inhibitor, 5-10 mg twice daily. Extraction of RNA preceded its reverse transcription into cDNA, which served as the sequencing template. Profiled with immunoSEQ multiplex PCR; TCRdb holds only in-frame clones, not every one. The data contain some 180,000 clones, roughly 50% of them singletons. Material: CD8+ T cells sorted from blood, obtained at week 24, from a patient treated with tofacitinib. The receptors shown here come from a human donor with alopecia areata.

This clone appeared once. The chain recombines TRBV9 with TRBJ2-7, with D possibly TRBD1 on 6 matching bases. V was clipped by 4 bases and J by 0 bases, with 17 bases between them. The CDR3 extends over 16 amino acids. Germline loops: CDR1 SGDLS, CDR2 YYNGEE. This chain's CDR3 is CASSIGSGTLSYEQYF. CDR3 DNA: TGTGCCAGCAGCATAGGGTCTGGGACACTCTCCTACGAGCAGTACTTC.

The rearrangement links TRBV5-1 to TRBJ2-6; D is uncertain. With 0 bases removed from V and 0 bases from J, the gap between germline ends came to 10 bases. CDR1 and CDR2 (germline): SGHRS, YFSETQ. This CDR3 contains 17 residues. The CDR3 DNA sequence: TGCGCCAGCAGCTTGGGACACCGGAGCTCTGGGGCCAACGTCCTGACTTTC. Protein product: CASSLGHRSSGANVLTF.

The chain joins TRBV5-1 to TRBJ1-2; 8 bases are a match to TRBD1. The CDR3 loop spans 16 amino acids. V lost 3 bases, J lost 8 bases, and 15 bases stayed unmatched. The germline CDR1 and CDR2 sequences are SGHRS and YFSETQ. CDR3 bases: TGCGCCAGCAGCTCTAAAGAAACGGACAGGGACGGAGGCTACACCTTC. This encodes CASSSKETDRDGGYTF. The full variable domain, completed using reference TRBV5-1 and TRBJ1-2, is KAGVTQTPRYLIKTRGQQVTLSCSPISGHRSVSWYQQTPGQGLQFLFEYFSETQRNKGNFPGRFSGRQFSNSRSEMNVSTLELGDSALYLCASSSKETDRDGGYTFGSGTRLTVV.

V is TRBV27 and J is TRBJ1-2, with D possibly being TRBD1 (5 bases). The V end was cut by 5 bases, the J end by 3 bases, with 13 bases between. Germline V gene sequence: CDR1 MNHEY, CDR2 SMNVEV (reference sequence). This CDR3 has 14 amino acids. CDR3 nucleotides: TGTGCCAGCAGTGGGGCAGGGCTCGACTATGGCTACACCTTC. Residues: CASSGAGLDYGYTF.

In this sample, this clone turned up a few times. V and J are TRBV15 and TRBJ1-4; perhaps TRBD1 as D (5 bases). Trimming left V 0 bases short and J 8 bases short, with 13 bases between. Germline values: CDR1 LNHNV, CDR2 YYDKDF (reference sequence). This CDR3 region has 15 residues. In DNA form, the CDR3 reads TGTGCCACCAGCAGAGAGGCAGGGTTAGGCGAAAAACTGTTTTTT. It is translated as CATSREAGLGEKLFF.

This clone has only a few counts. This chain links TRBV28 with TRBJ2-6, with unresolved D. V was clipped by 6 bases and J by 1 base, with 7 bases between them. This CDR3 comprises 14 residues. Per germline, CDR1 MDHEN and CDR2 SYDVKM. Here the CDR3 DNA reads TGTGCCAGCAGCGAGAGTTCTGGGGCCAACGTCCTGACTTTC. Its translation: CASSESSGANVLTF.

The rearrangement uses TRBV9 and TRBJ2-7, with 10 nucleotides matching TRBD1. Germline V CDR1 and CDR2: SGDLS, YYNGEE. The CDR3 sequence is 15 residues long. Trimming removed 3 bases from V and 3 bases from J; junction bases left unmatched: 6. CDR3 coding DNA: TGTGCCAGCAGCGCCGGGACAGGGGCCTTCTACGAGCAGTACTTC. Translated, it gives CASSAGTGAFYEQYF.

The chain recombines TRBV30 with TRBJ1-2; D uncertain. CDR3 length equals 12 residues. Germline values: CDR1 GTSNPN, CDR2 SVGIG (reference sequence). With 2 bases removed from V and 1 base from J, the gap between germline ends came to 5 bases. The CDR3 DNA follows: TGTGCCTGGAGTTCAAGTAACTATGGCTACACCTTC. Its protein is CAWSSSNYGYTF. The entire variable domain, with the rest obtained from reference TRBV30 and TRBJ1-2, is as follows: SQTIHQWPATLVQPVGSPLSLECTVEGTSNPNLYWYRQAAGRGLQLLFYSVGIGQISSEVPQNLSASRPQDRQFILSSKKLLLSDSGFYLCAWSSSNYGYTFGSGTRLTVV.

The chain is built from TRBV9 and TRBJ1-2; the match to TRBD1 covers 7 bases. Germline lookup yields CDR1 SGDLS and CDR2 YYNGEE. The CDR3 length is 15 residues. V was clipped by 7 bases and J by 2 bases; unmatched bases: 11. The CDR3 loop reads CASGYWTGRNYGYTF. Here the CDR3 DNA reads TGTGCCAGCGGCTACTGGACAGGTCGGAACTATGGCTACACCTTC. Based on the CDR3 plus reference TRBV9 and TRBJ1-2, the full variable domain is DSGVTQTPKHLITATGQRVTLRCSPRSGDLSVYWYQQSLDQGLQFLIQYYNGEERAKGNILERFSAQQFPDLHSELNLSSLELGDSALYFCASGYWTGRNYGYTFGSGTRLTVV.

J is TRBJ2-7 and V is TRBV30; D is perhaps TRBD2 (6 bases). The germline CDR1 and CDR2 sequences are GTSNPN and SVGIG (reference sequence). The CDR3 spans 13 residues. Trimming removed 7 bases from V and 2 bases from J, with 15 bases in between. The CDR3 loop reads CASSGENTYEQYF. The DNA for the CDR3 is TGTGCCTCCTCGGGGGAGAACACCTACGAGCAGTACTTC.

Comment on this clone: This sample includes further DNA sequences coding for the same CDR3. The genes are TRBV6-5 and TRBJ1-2, with D perhaps matching TRBD1 (5 bases). The CDR3 spans 15 residues. Germline values: CDR1 MNHEY, CDR2 SVGAGI. Trimming removed 0 bases at V and 2 bases at J, with 10 bases between. The CDR3: CASSYSEGLNYGYTF. CDR3 nucleotides: TGTGCCAGCAGTTACTCGGAGGGGCTAAACTATGGCTACACCTTC.

This chain connects TRBV9 to TRBJ2-7; either TRBD1 or TRBD2 may supply D (6 bases each). CDR1 is SGDLS, CDR2 YYNGEE, per germline. This CDR3 spans 13 amino acids. Trimming took off 3 bases at V and 4 bases at J, with 11 bases between the two ends. The CDR3: CASSEGGLYEQYF. The CDR3 DNA reads as TGTGCCAGCAGCGAAGGGGGGCTGTACGAGCAGTACTTC. The whole variable domain, filled in from reference TRBV9 and TRBJ2-7, reads DSGVTQTPKHLITATGQRVTLRCSPRSGDLSVYWYQQSLDQGLQFLIQYYNGEERAKGNILERFSAQQFPDLHSELNLSSLELGDSALYFCASSEGGLYEQYFGPGTRLTVT.

The chain recombines TRBV4-3 with TRBJ1-2, with D maybe TRBD1 (5 bases). Trimming shortened V by 2 bases and J by 6 bases, and 19 bases separated the two germline ends. CDR3 size: 16 residues. Germline lookup yields CDR1 LGHNA and CDR2 YSLEER. This CDR3 reads CASSQSPPGAQNGYTF. The CDR3 DNA is TGCGCCAGCAGCCAATCACCCCCTGGGGCTCAGAATGGCTACACCTTC.

This chain connects TRBV13 to TRBJ2-1; 7 bases map to TRBD2. With 4 bases clipped from V and 6 bases from J, the junction kept 0 bases outside the gene matches. CDR1 is PRHDT and CDR2 is FYEKMQ in the germline V gene (reference sequence). This CDR3 has 12 residues. As DNA, the CDR3 is TGTGCCAGCAGCTGGGGGGGCAATGAGCAGTTCTTC. Residues: CASSWGGNEQFF.

This clone was seen more than once but under ten times. The rearrangement uses TRBV7-6 and TRBJ2-3; 13 bases agree with TRBD2. After removal of 3 bases from V and 0 bases from J, the junction contained 3 bases not matched to a gene. Germline V gene sequence: CDR1 SGHVS, CDR2 FNYEAQ. CDR3 length equals 17 residues. CDR3 DNA sequence: TGTGCCAGCAGCTTGCCGGGACTAGCGGGGAGCACAGATACGCAGTATTTT. As protein: CASSLPGLAGSTDTQYF.

This clone was detected only once. The gene calls are TRBV19 and TRBJ1-2; the D gene is possibly TRBD1 (6 bases). CDR1 is LNHDA, CDR2 SQIVND, per germline (reference sequence). The CDR3 is 12 residues long. Between the trimmed V and J ends, which lost 2 bases and 6 bases, there was a span of 7 bases. CDR3 bases: TGTGCCAGTAGTATAAGGGGGGATGGCTACACCTTC. This gives the protein CASSIRGDGYTF.

The rearrangement links TRBV15 to TRBJ2-7; D not resolved. Germline loops: CDR1 LNHNV, CDR2 YYDKDF (reference sequence). V was clipped by 5 bases and J by 2 bases, with 13 bases between them. This CDR3 is 14 amino acids long. CDR3 sequence (DNA): TGTGCCACCAGCCCCGACGGGCAGGCCTACGAGCAGTACTTC. Translating it yields CATSPDGQAYEQYF.

This clone appeared a few times. This chain joins TRBV7-6 and TRBJ2-6; the match to TRBD1 covers 9 bases. The CDR3 runs 18 residues. Germline assignment: CDR1 SGHVS and CDR2 FNYEAQ. J lost 1 base, V lost 5 bases, and 9 bases had no gene match. The CDR3 loop is CASSRRPGTGSGANVLTF. DNA of the CDR3: TGTGCCAGCAGCCGACGTCCCGGGACAGGGTCTGGGGCCAACGTCCTGACTTTC. The full variable domain, completed using reference TRBV7-6 and TRBJ2-6, is GAGVSQSPRYKVTKRGQDVALRCDPISGHVSLYWYRQALGQGPEFLTYFNYEAQQDKSGLPNDRFSAERPEGSISTLTIQRTEQRDSAMYRCASSRRPGTGSGANVLTFGAGSRLTVL.

This sequence joins TRBV6-5 and TRBJ2-1; a weak D match, TRBD1 (6 bases). V was trimmed by 2 bases and J by 5 bases, leaving 10 bases between them. The germline CDR1 and CDR2 sequences are MNHEY and SVGAGI. The CDR3 runs 14 residues. The CDR3, as DNA: TGTGCCAGCAGTTACGAGGGGGTAAACAATGAGCAGTTCTTC. It yields the protein CASSYEGVNNEQFF.

The chain recombines TRBV30 with TRBJ1-2; a weak D match, TRBD1 (6 bases). V gave up 2 bases and J gave up 4 bases, with 8 bases separating them. The CDR3 has 12 residues. Germline assignment: CDR1 GTSNPN and CDR2 SVGIG (reference sequence). Here the CDR3 DNA reads TGTGCCTGGAGTACAGGGACCTATGGCTACACCTTC. This codes for CAWSTGTYGYTF.

This clone was observed a handful of times. The rearrangement links TRBV7-9 to TRBJ1-4; 8 nucleotides line up with TRBD1. The germline gives CDR1 SEHNR, CDR2 FQNEAQ (reference sequence). The CDR3 length is 19 residues. The V segment lost 3 bases and the J segment 0 bases; nucleotides outside the gene matches: 12. This CDR3 reads CASSLRPGTGDSTNEKLFF. In DNA, the CDR3 is TGTGCCAGCAGCTTGCGTCCCGGGACAGGAGACTCAACTAATGAAAAACTGTTTTTT.

This rearrangement joins TRBV29-1 to TRBJ2-7; 15 bases line up with TRBD2. Germline V gene sequence: CDR1 SQVTM, CDR2 ANQGSEA. The CDR3 is 16 residues long. V lost 3 bases, J lost 2 bases, and 5 bases stayed unmatched. For the CDR3, the DNA is TGCAGCGTTGAGGGACTAGCGGGGGGATCTACCTACGAGCAGTACTTC. Translated: CSVEGLAGGSTYEQYF.

This chain links TRBV27 with TRBJ2-7, with D perhaps assigned TRBD1 or TRBD2 (5 bases each). There are 15 residues in the CDR3. Germline values: CDR1 MNHEY, CDR2 SMNVEV (reference sequence). V lost 5 bases and J lost 5, with 19 bases in between. The CDR3 reads CASSTPGQGRDEQYF. The CDR3 DNA reads TGTGCCAGCAGTACCCCGGGGCAGGGCCGGGACGAGCAGTACTTC.

The chain combines TRBV7-9 with TRBJ1-2; D gene unclear. Trimming cost V 4 bases and J 2 bases, with 8 bases left between them. CDR1 SEHNR and CDR2 FQNEAQ come from the germline V gene (reference sequence). CDR3 length equals 13 residues. The CDR3: CASSSQANYGYTF. The CDR3 DNA follows: TGTGCCAGCAGCTCGCAGGCAAACTATGGCTACACCTTC.

The CDR3, as DNA: TGCGCCAGCCGGACGGGGGTAGGCACTGAAGCTTTCTTT. It encodes CASRTGVGTEAFF. The V call is TRBV5-1, the J call TRBJ1-1, with D possibly matching TRBD1 (5 bases). CDR1 and CDR2 from the germline V gene are SGHRS and YFSETQ. Trimming pared 7 bases from V and 4 bases from J, leaving 14 bases between. The CDR3 loop spans 13 amino acids.

The rearrangement uses TRBV20-1 and TRBJ2-1, with D uncertain. V was cut by 2 bases and J by 5 bases, with 4 bases left in between. Germline V lookup: CDR1 DFQATT, CDR2 SNEGSKA (reference sequence). CDR3 length: 11 residues. The CDR3 loop is CSARSHNEQFF. Here the CDR3 DNA reads TGCAGTGCTAGATCCCACAATGAGCAGTTCTTC.

This clone was found a few times. The CDR3 DNA follows: TGTGCCAGCAGTTTATCGAAGGCGGCTGAAGCTTTCTTT. Residues: CASSLSKAAEAFF. The rearrangement joins TRBV27 to TRBJ1-1, with unresolved D. Trimming removed 0 bases from V and 6 bases from J, with 8 bases in between. The CDR3 covers 13 residues. Looked up from germline, CDR1 is MNHEY and CDR2 is SMNVEV (reference sequence).

This clone appeared a few times. The CDR3 DNA sequence: TGTGCCTGGAGTGGCGACAGGGCAGTAGGGGGCTACACCTTC. It encodes CAWSGDRAVGGYTF. The genes are TRBV30 and TRBJ1-2, with TRBD1 identical over 7 bases. CDR1 is GTSNPN, CDR2 SVGIG, per germline (reference sequence). V dropped 1 base and J dropped 8; count of bases not matched to a gene: 10. CDR3 size: 14 residues.

This chain links TRBV19 with TRBJ2-7; TRBD1 agrees at 10 bases. Germline assignment: CDR1 LNHDA and CDR2 SQIVND (reference sequence). The CDR3 loop spans 14 amino acids. Germline trimming cut 7 bases from V and 2 bases from J; bases unmatched to any gene: 5. CDR3 DNA: TGTGCCAGTACGGCCGGACAGGGGGCCTACGAGCAGTACTTC. Its translation: CASTAGQGAYEQYF.

The chain joins TRBV29-1 to TRBJ2-2; TRBD1 aligns across 8 bases. Trimming cost V 6 bases and J 4 bases; bases outside gene matches: 4. From germline, CDR1 is SQVTM and CDR2 ANQGSEA. The CDR3 is 13 residues long. The CDR3 loop is CSVTGGITGELFF. The CDR3 DNA sequence: TGCAGCGTCACAGGGGGAATCACCGGGGAGCTGTTTTTT.

This clone was found a few times. The J gene is TRBJ2-5, the V gene TRBV10-2; D perhaps matches TRBD2 (6 bases). Trimming shortened V by 8 bases and J by 5 bases, and 9 bases separated the two germline ends. CDR3 length equals 11 residues. The germline gives CDR1 WSHSY, CDR2 SAAADI. The CDR3 protein is CASSGAETQYF. Here the CDR3 DNA reads TGCGCCAGCTCGGGAGCGGAGACCCAGTACTTC.

This clone turned up a few times. The chain carries TRBV29-1 and TRBJ2-7, with D perhaps TRBD1 (6 bases). V shed 4 bases and J shed 1 base, with 11 bases lying between them. The CDR3 is 13 amino acids. The germline gives CDR1 SQVTM, CDR2 ANQGSEA. This CDR3 is CSVGTDISYEQYF. The CDR3 region has the DNA TGCAGCGTTGGGACAGATATATCCTACGAGCAGTACTTC.